This T cell receptor beta chain was profiled in a study of blood T cell repertoires in COVID-19. About the study: The origin of the acute and convalescent COVID-19 samples was the United States, Italy and Spain.

The CDR3 loop spans 13 amino acids. Germline V gene lookup returns CDR1 MNHEY and CDR2 SVGAGI. J gave up 6 bases and V 5 bases, and 7 bases lay outside the gene matches. Original data processing: Amplification from reference gene primers served as the basis for estimated nucleated cell counts. Clones were read by immunoSEQ multiplex PCR, and TCRdb kept only the in-frame ones, dropping some. The V and J calls and clone size were taken over from that table, and D and trimming were inferred from the DNA. The profile covers 150,000 to 200,000 clones, with around 89% appearing a single time and about 4.4% taken by the ten largest.

The sequencing input was peripheral blood. The TCR was taken from a human donor in a cohort sampled during active COVID-19. The chain combines TRBV6-5 with TRBJ2-7; 7 bases agree with TRBD2. The CDR3 sequence is CASSRTSQGEQYF. DNA for the CDR3: TGTGCCAGCAGTCGGACTAGTCAGGGCGAGCAGTACTTC.